Below are 6 T cell receptor beta chains sequenced from a single sample in a study of cytomegalovirus exposure and HLA in healthy donors. The PCR ran on 60 Vbeta and 13 Jbeta primers. Produced via immunoSEQ multiplex PCR; TCRdb's table is partial and in-frame only. Recorded here are 150,000 to 200,000 clones; the top ten clones represent 1.3%. What was sequenced was PBMCs. The receptors derive from a woman aged 60-70 years in good health and CMV-seronegative.

This chain links TRBV7-9 with TRBJ2-3; TRBD2 matches 8 bases. The V and J ends lost 1 base and 0 bases, in that order; junction bases with no gene match: 6. The germline gives CDR1 SEHNR, CDR2 FQNEAQ (reference sequence). CDR3 size: 17 residues. The CDR3 DNA reads as TGTGCCAGCAGCTTAGGAACTAGCGGATCTAGCACAGATACGCAGTATTTT. It yields the protein CASSLGTSGSSTDTQYF.

This chain connects TRBV4-1 to TRBJ1-1; TRBD1 is a possible D gene (6 bases). Trimming took 4 bases from V and 2 from J, leaving 11 bases between them. The CDR3 consists of 14 residues. The germline V gene encodes CDR1 MGHRA and CDR2 YSYEKL. CDR3 protein: CASSLRTANTEAFF. Here the CDR3 DNA reads TGCGCCAGCAGCCTACGGACAGCTAACACTGAAGCTTTCTTT.

The chain employs TRBV7-3 and TRBJ2-3, with TRBD2 as a possible D gene (6 bases). V shed 5 bases and J shed 2 bases, with 14 bases lying between them. From germline, CDR1 is SGHTA and CDR2 FQGTGA. The CDR3 has 15 residues. The CDR3 loop is CASSTGRLVTDTQYF. The CDR3 DNA sequence: TGTGCCAGCAGCACGGGGAGGCTTGTCACAGATACGCAGTATTTT.

This rearrangement joins TRBV7-6 to TRBJ1-5, with 7 bases identical to TRBD1. With V trimmed by 5 bases and J by 5 bases, 6 bases remained unmatched. This CDR3 spans 14 amino acids. In germline, CDR1 is SGHVS, CDR2 FNYEAQ. The CDR3 is CASSADREDQPQHF. The CDR3 region has the DNA TGTGCCAGCAGCGCAGACAGGGAAGATCAGCCCCAGCATTTT.

V is TRBV4-2 and J is TRBJ2-5, with D tentatively TRBD2 (6 bases). The CDR3 has 13 amino acids. Germline CDR1 is LGHNA and CDR2 is YNFKEQ. The V gene lost 5 bases and the J gene lost 5 bases, with 12 bases spanning the gap. In DNA, the CDR3 is TGTGCCAGCAGCGGAGGAGGGAGGGAGACCCAGTACTTC. Protein sequence: CASSGGGRETQYF.

The chain is built from TRBV6-6 and TRBJ1-5; D ambiguous. The length of the CDR3 is 14 residues. With 6 bases removed from V and 0 bases from J, the gap between germline ends came to 9 bases. Germline CDR1 and CDR2: MNHNY and SVGAGI (reference sequence). Written as DNA, the CDR3 is TGTGCCAGCAGGTTGAGAGATAGCAATCAGCCCCAGCATTTT. This gives the protein CASRLRDSNQPQHF.